This record covers a single T cell receptor beta chain. The sample belongs to a study of quantifying T cell responses using KT2 cells. At the level of the study: RNA was reverse transcribed with TCR alpha and beta constant-region primers. The second PCR ran as a qPCR until a predetermined fluorescence threshold was reached. Estimated efficiency of the T4 ligation step was above 9.5% under optimum conditions.

Germline lookup yields CDR1 SGHVS and CDR2 FQNEAQ. Trimming took 5 bases from V and 0 from J, leaving 13 bases between them. This CDR3 comprises 16 residues. The cDNA 3' end received a ligated oligonucleotide with a UMI. First-round PCR used about 4 cycles and beta primers RC1.1 and RC1.2 covering TRBC1 and TRBC2. From the second PCR onward, TCR alpha and beta chains were processed separately. TCRdb independently ran MiXCR on the UMI-ligation and nested PCR reads; one entry per CDR3 protein. The repertoire holds tens of thousands of distinct CDR3 sequences, with approximately 6.8% as singletons. The TCR originated in a human donor. The sequenced sample was PBMCs spiked with cells of the T cell clone KT2. This chain joins TRBV7-8 and TRBJ1-4; tentative D call: TRBD1 (5 bases). In DNA form, the CDR3 reads TGTGCCAGCAGCCGTGTAATAGGGGCAACTAATGAAAAACTGTTTTTT. Translation: CASSRVIGATNEKLFF.